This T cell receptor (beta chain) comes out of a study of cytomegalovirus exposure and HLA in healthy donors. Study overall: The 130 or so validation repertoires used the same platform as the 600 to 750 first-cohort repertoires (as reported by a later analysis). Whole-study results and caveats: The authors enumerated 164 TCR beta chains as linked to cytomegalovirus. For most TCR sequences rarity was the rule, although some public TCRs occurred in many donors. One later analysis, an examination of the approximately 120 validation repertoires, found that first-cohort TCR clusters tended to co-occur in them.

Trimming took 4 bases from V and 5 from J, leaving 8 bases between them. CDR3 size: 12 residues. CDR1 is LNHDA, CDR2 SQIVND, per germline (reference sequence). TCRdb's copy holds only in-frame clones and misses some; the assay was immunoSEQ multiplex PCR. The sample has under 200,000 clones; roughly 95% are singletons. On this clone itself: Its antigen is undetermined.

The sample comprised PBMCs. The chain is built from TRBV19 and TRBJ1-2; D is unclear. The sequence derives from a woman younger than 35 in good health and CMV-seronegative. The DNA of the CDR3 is TGTGCCAGTAGTAACGGGAAATATGGCTACACCTTC. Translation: CASSNGKYGYTF. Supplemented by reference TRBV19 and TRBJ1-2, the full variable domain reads DGGITQSPKYLFRKEGQNVTLSCEQNLNHDAMYWYRQDPGQGLRLIYYSQIVNDFQKGDIAEGYSVSREKKESFPLTVTSAQKNPTAFYLCASSNGKYGYTFGSGTRLTVV.